The 32 T cell receptor beta chains in this list originate from one sample, sequenced in a study of OX40 agonist ivuxolimab in advanced cancers. Some clones are missing from TCRdb's copy, which holds only in-frame ones; the method was immunoSEQ multiplex PCR. The sample lists more than 10,000 clones, approximately 76% seen once, with around 32% in the top ten. Material: CD4+ or CD8+ T cells sorted from blood, obtained in a trial of the OX40 agonist ivuxolimab. All receptors come from an adult with an advanced solid tumor such as melanoma, head and neck, liver or kidney cancer.

The V and J genes are TRBV30 and TRBJ2-1, with a weak D call TRBD2 (5 bases). The germline V and J ends were trimmed by 0 bases and 7 bases, with 10 bases remaining between them. Germline assignment: CDR1 GTSNPN and CDR2 SVGIG (reference sequence). The CDR3 spans 13 residues. The CDR3 region has the DNA TGTGCCTGGAGTGTAATGAGGAGGAATGAGCAGTTCTTC. This gives the protein CAWSVMRRNEQFF.

This clone was found once. The rearrangement links TRBV2 to TRBJ2-7, with D maybe TRBD1 (5 bases). Germline lookup yields CDR1 SNHLY and CDR2 FYNNEI. This CDR3 comprises 13 residues. V gave up 7 bases and J gave up 2 bases, with 12 bases separating them. The CDR3 nucleotides read TGTGCCAGCAATGTACAGGCACCCTACGAGCAGTACTTC. This sequence encodes CASNVQAPYEQYF.

The rearrangement joins TRBV18 to TRBJ2-1, with a weak D call TRBD2 (5 bases). The length of the CDR3 is 15 residues. V lost 3 bases to trimming and J lost 5 bases, with 14 bases between them. Germline values: CDR1 KGHSH, CDR2 LQKENI. The CDR3 region is CASSPPPGNNNEQFF. CDR3 sequence (DNA): TGTGCCAGCTCACCTCCTCCGGGAAACAACAATGAGCAGTTCTTC.

This chain uses TRBV5-3 with TRBJ2-3; D is tentatively TRBD1 or TRBD2 (6 bases each). TRBV5-3 is classed as an ORF, of uncertain function. V lost 3 bases and J 0 bases, leaving 17 bases between the germline ends. The CDR3 covers 17 residues. The CDR3 is CARSSGDIRTSTDTQYF. The CDR3 DNA follows: TGTGCCAGAAGCTCGGGGGACATCCGAACTAGCACAGATACGCAGTATTTT.

The chain carries TRBV7-6 and TRBJ1-1; D gene unclear. Trimming removed 1 base from V and 5 bases from J, with 14 bases in between. Germline CDR1 and CDR2: SGHVS and FNYEAQ. The CDR3 is 15 amino acids. The CDR3 spells CASSLGTGVATEAFF. CDR3 sequence (DNA): TGTGCCAGCAGCTTAGGGACCGGTGTAGCGACTGAAGCTTTCTTT.

The chain combines TRBV27 with TRBJ2-3; D ambiguous. CDR1 and CDR2 (germline): MNHEY, SMNVEV (reference sequence). V shed 1 base and J shed 6 bases, with 11 bases lying between them. This CDR3 spans 14 amino acids. CDR3 in amino acids: CASSLFGVGDTQYF. The CDR3, as DNA: TGTGCCAGCAGTTTATTTGGGGTTGGGGATACGCAGTATTTT.

The chain joins TRBV7-2 to TRBJ2-7; D gene ambiguous. The V and J ends lost 5 bases and 0 bases respectively, with 5 bases between them. The CDR3 extends over 12 amino acids. Germline V gives CDR1 SGHTA, CDR2 FQGNSA. The CDR3 DNA reads TGTGCCAGCAGCCCTATCTCCTACGAGCAGTACTTC. Translating gives CASSPISYEQYF.

This clone was observed a handful of times. The chain joins TRBV30 to TRBJ1-1; D ambiguous. CDR3 size: 13 residues. Trimming stripped 2 bases from V and 8 bases from J, with 15 bases between. The V gene's germline CDR1 is GTSNPN and CDR2 SVGIG (reference sequence). The CDR3 here is CAWSPSRLSEAFF. DNA of the CDR3: TGTGCCTGGAGTCCCTCGAGGCTATCAGAAGCTTTCTTT.

The rearrangement links TRBV2 to TRBJ2-3; D perhaps matches TRBD2 (6 bases). Trimming took 9 bases from V and 5 from J, leaving 12 bases between them. In germline, CDR1 is SNHLY, CDR2 FYNNEI. The CDR3 spans 12 residues. In nucleotides, the CDR3 is TGTGCCAGTAATTTGGGGGGAGATACGCAGTATTTT. This codes for CASNLGGDTQYF.

The chain joins TRBV13 to TRBJ2-7; 9 positions match TRBD2. V shed 5 bases and J 4 bases; nucleotides not matched to a gene: 6. CDR1 and CDR2 from the germline V gene are PRHDT and FYEKMQ (reference sequence). The CDR3 covers 14 residues. The CDR3 bases are TGTGCCAGCAGCCCGCGGACTAGCGTATACGAGCAGTACTTC. Translation: CASSPRTSVYEQYF.

This clone was seen only a few times. The rearrangement uses TRBV6-1 and TRBJ2-1; TRBD2 agrees at 11 bases. The V and J ends lost 6 bases and 4 bases, in that order; junction bases with no gene match: 5. This CDR3 contains 15 residues. Germline V gives CDR1 MNHNS, CDR2 SASEGT. In DNA form, the CDR3 reads TGTGCCAGCAGCCCTACTAGCGGGAGATACAATGAGCAGTTCTTC. The encoded protein is CASSPTSGRYNEQFF.

The V and J genes are TRBV7-9 and TRBJ2-2, with 9 bases that match TRBD1. The V gene's germline CDR1 is SEHNR and CDR2 FQNEAQ (reference sequence). The CDR3 spans 15 residues. Unmatched junction bases numbered 7, after V lost 4 bases and J lost 7 bases. The CDR3 bases are TGTGCCAGCAGCTCGAACAGGGGGCGGGACGGGGAGCTGTTTTTT. Amino acid sequence: CASSSNRGRDGELFF.

This chain links TRBV4-1 with TRBJ2-1; 8 bases align to TRBD2. CDR3 length: 18 amino acids. The germline V gene encodes CDR1 MGHRA and CDR2 YSYEKL. The V gene end was trimmed by 4 bases and the J gene end by 4 bases; junction bases not matched to a gene: 15. CDR3 coding DNA: TGCGCCAGCAGCCTAAGAGGTCCAGCGGGAGTATCGTACAATGAGCAGTTCTTC. This sequence encodes CASSLRGPAGVSYNEQFF.

The chain carries TRBV27 and TRBJ2-1, with a tentative D call TRBD1 (5 bases). The CDR3 covers 15 residues. CDR1 is MNHEY, CDR2 SMNVEV, per germline (reference sequence). V was clipped by 7 bases and J by 0 bases, with 13 bases between them. The CDR3 loop reads CASTFDSFSYNEQFF. Written as DNA, the CDR3 is TGTGCCAGCACCTTCGACAGCTTCTCCTACAATGAGCAGTTCTTC.

The CDR3 region is CASSVVGGTDTQYF. The DNA for the CDR3 is TGTGCCAGCAGCGTAGTCGGGGGCACAGATACGCAGTATTTT. This chain connects TRBV9 to TRBJ2-3; tentatively, D is TRBD2 (5 bases). Per germline, CDR1 SGDLS and CDR2 YYNGEE. This CDR3 region has 14 residues. Trimming removed 0 bases from V and 1 base from J, with 6 bases in between.

A few counts support this clone. V gene TRBV7-9 combines with J gene TRBJ1-2, with 7 bases identical to TRBD1. The trim removed 1 base at V and 4 bases at J, leaving 9 bases unmatched. Germline assignment: CDR1 SEHNR and CDR2 FQNEAQ (reference sequence). The CDR3 is made up of 16 amino acids. CDR3: CASSLDALGTVYGYTF. The CDR3 coding sequence is TGTGCCAGCAGCTTAGATGCCCTCGGGACAGTCTATGGCTACACCTTC.

The V call is TRBV27, the J call TRBJ2-5; TRBD2 matches 13 bases. V was clipped by 5 bases and J by 5 bases; unmatched bases: 14. Germline V gene lookup returns CDR1 MNHEY and CDR2 SMNVEV (reference sequence). CDR3 size: 18 residues. The CDR3 region has the DNA TGTGCCAGCAGTGCAGTGACTAGCGGGAGGTACCCCCGCGAGACCCAGTACTTC. This codes for CASSAVTSGRYPRETQYF.

The chain uses TRBV4-1 and TRBJ2-3; no definite D call. The CDR3 is 13 residues long. CDR1 is MGHRA, CDR2 YSYEKL, per germline. Trimming shortened V by 4 bases and J by 4 bases, and 9 bases separated the two germline ends. The CDR3 DNA is TGCGCCAGCAGCCTCGTAACTGCAGATACGCAGTATTTT. Translated, it gives CASSLVTADTQYF.

As to this clone: The same CDR3 can be traced to other DNA sequences in this sample. The chain recombines TRBV7-3 with TRBJ2-7, with D hard to call. The germline gives CDR1 SGHTA, CDR2 FQGTGA. Trimming took 5 bases from V and 3 from J, leaving 11 bases between them. This CDR3 has 13 residues. In nucleotides, the CDR3 is TGTGCCAGCAGCCCCGGGCCAAACTACGAGCAGTACTTC. Translating it yields CASSPGPNYEQYF.

This rearrangement joins TRBV28 to TRBJ2-7, with D unresolved. V gave up 8 bases and J gave up 3 bases, with 11 bases separating them. The germline gives CDR1 MDHEN, CDR2 SYDVKM. This CDR3 contains 12 residues. CDR3 nucleotides: TGTGCCAGCTCCAGTCCCCTCTACGAGCAGTACTTC. Translation: CASSSPLYEQYF. The variable domain in full, with the rest retrieved from reference TRBV28 and TRBJ2-7, is DVKVTQSSRYLVKRTGEKVFLECVQDMDHENMFWYRQDPGLGLRLIYFSYDVKMKEKGDIPEGYSVSREKKERFSLILESASTNQTSMYLCASSSPLYEQYFGPGTRLTVT.

V gene TRBV29-1 combines with J gene TRBJ1-2, with 7 bases fitting TRBD1. The CDR3 has 12 residues. Germline V gene sequence: CDR1 SQVTM, CDR2 ANQGSEA. V shed 2 bases and J 4 bases; nucleotides not matched to a gene: 1. The CDR3 DNA reads TGCAGCGTTGAAACAGGGGTCTATGGCTACACCTTC. Translating gives CSVETGVYGYTF.

The J gene is TRBJ2-7, the V gene TRBV5-1; 7 bases map to TRBD2. V lost 4 bases, J lost 6 bases, and 7 bases stayed unmatched. Germline loops: CDR1 SGHRS, CDR2 YFSETQ. CDR3 size: 13 residues. The CDR3 DNA follows: TGCGCCAGCAGCACTCGGACTAGTGGCGAGCAGTACTTC. It specifies CASSTRTSGEQYF.

V is TRBV29-1 and J is TRBJ2-1; 12 bases are shared with TRBD2. The CDR3 length is 16 residues. Germline CDR1 is SQVTM and CDR2 is ANQGSEA. The trim removed 4 bases at V and 6 bases at J, leaving 10 bases unmatched. The CDR3 DNA reads TGCAGCGTTGTAACTAGCGGGAGGCCGGGCCCCAATGAGCAGTTCTTC. As protein: CSVVTSGRPGPNEQFF.

The CDR3 spells CASSLALQGNEQFF. DNA of the CDR3: TGTGCCAGCAGCTTGGCGTTACAGGGAAATGAGCAGTTCTTC. This chain connects TRBV5-6 to TRBJ2-1; a weak D match, TRBD1 (6 bases). The V gene's germline CDR1 is SGHDT and CDR2 YYEEEE. V was trimmed by 0 bases and J by 7 bases, leaving 11 bases between them. This CDR3 has 14 residues.

J is TRBJ2-7 and V is TRBV5-6; a weak D match, TRBD2 (6 bases). CDR3 size: 14 residues. CDR1 and CDR2 (germline): SGHDT, YYEEEE. The V and J ends lost 4 bases and 5 bases respectively, with 16 bases between them. CDR3 sequence (DNA): TGTGCCAGCAGCGTGAGACTAGTCCCCCACGAGCAGTACTTC. Its protein product is CASSVRLVPHEQYF.

This CDR3 is CATSRGTSGFSYNEQFF. The CDR3 DNA reads as TGTGCCACCAGCAGAGGGACTAGCGGGTTCTCCTACAATGAGCAGTTCTTC. This chain uses TRBV15 with TRBJ2-1, with 11 bases matching TRBD2. Per the germline V gene, CDR1 is LNHNV and CDR2 is YYDKDF (reference sequence). The V segment lost 1 base and the J segment 0 bases; nucleotides outside the gene matches: 2. The CDR3 runs 17 residues.

The chain is built from TRBV9 and TRBJ2-7; 9 bases are a match to TRBD1. Germline V gene sequence: CDR1 SGDLS, CDR2 YYNGEE. J gave up 1 base and V 2 bases, and 4 bases lay outside the gene matches. The CDR3 contains 15 residues. CDR3 DNA sequence: TGTGCCAGCAGCGTGGGGACAGGGATGTCCTACGAGCAGTACTTC. This encodes CASSVGTGMSYEQYF.

This sequence joins TRBV7-3 and TRBJ2-5; 8 bases are a match to TRBD2. J lost 4 bases, V lost 3 bases, and 4 bases had no gene match. Germline CDR1 is SGHTA and CDR2 is FQGTGA. The CDR3 runs 14 residues. In DNA, the CDR3 is TGTGCCAGCAGCTTGGCGGGAGGTGGAGAGACCCAGTACTTC. Translated: CASSLAGGGETQYF.

CDR3 in amino acids: CASSSEYIGELFF. The CDR3 bases are TGCGCCAGCAGCTCTGAGTACATCGGGGAGCTGTTTTTT. The rearrangement joins TRBV5-1 to TRBJ2-2; D is ambiguous. CDR3 length equals 13 residues. The V gene's germline CDR1 is SGHRS and CDR2 YFSETQ. V dropped 3 bases and J dropped 7 bases, with 10 bases sitting between them.

The rearrangement uses TRBV14 and TRBJ2-7, with 8 nucleotides matching TRBD2. Per germline, CDR1 SGHDN and CDR2 FVKESK. There are 14 residues in the CDR3. V shed 5 bases, J shed 4 bases, and the junction held 7 bases outside the gene matches. CDR3 DNA: TGTGCCAGCAGCGTCCCGGGGGGGAAGTACGAGCAGTACTTC. The encoded protein is CASSVPGGKYEQYF. The full variable domain, with the rest looked up from reference TRBV14 and TRBJ2-7, is EAGVTQFPSHSVIEKGQTVTLRCDPISGHDNLYWYRRVMGKEIKFLLHFVKESKQDESGMPNNRFLAERTGGTYSTLKVQPAELEDSGVYFCASSVPGGKYEQYFGPGTRLTVT.

This clone has just one count. V is TRBV7-9 and J is TRBJ1-2; no clear D gene. The germline V gene has CDR1 SEHNR and CDR2 FQNEAQ (reference sequence). V was clipped by 8 bases and J by 14 bases, with 21 bases between them. The CDR3 has 12 residues. The CDR3 DNA is TGTGCCAGCGCCTGGGTCGGCCCTCAGTGGACCTTC. Its translation is CASAWVGPQWTF.

The chain uses TRBV5-4 and TRBJ2-7, with D unclear. Trimming took 4 bases from V and 2 from J, leaving 13 bases between them. The CDR3 extends over 14 amino acids. CDR1 is SGHNT, CDR2 YYREEE, per germline (reference sequence). This CDR3 reads CASSLGMGTYEQYF. The CDR3 coding sequence is TGTGCCAGCAGCCTTGGCATGGGAACCTACGAGCAGTACTTC.